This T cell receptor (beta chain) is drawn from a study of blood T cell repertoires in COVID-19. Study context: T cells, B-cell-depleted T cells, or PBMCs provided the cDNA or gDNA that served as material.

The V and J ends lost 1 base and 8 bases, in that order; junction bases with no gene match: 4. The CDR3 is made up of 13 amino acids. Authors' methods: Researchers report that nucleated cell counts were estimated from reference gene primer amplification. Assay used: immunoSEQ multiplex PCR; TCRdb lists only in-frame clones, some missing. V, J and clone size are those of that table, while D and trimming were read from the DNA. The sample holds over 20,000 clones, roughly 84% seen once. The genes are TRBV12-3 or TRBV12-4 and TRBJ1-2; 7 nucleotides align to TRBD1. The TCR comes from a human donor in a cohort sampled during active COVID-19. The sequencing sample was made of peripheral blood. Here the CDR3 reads CASSLEGALGYTF. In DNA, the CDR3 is TGTGCCAGCAGTTTAGAGGGGGCTCTGGGCTACACCTTC.